These 23 T cell receptor beta chains originate from one sample sequenced in a study of blood T cell repertoires in COVID-19. TCRdb's copy holds only in-frame clones and misses some; the assay was immunoSEQ multiplex PCR. The sample contains 90,000 to 120,000 clones, around 88% of which appear only once. Sequences were obtained from peripheral blood. The receptors stem from a man in his fifties with active or convalescent COVID-19.

The chain couples TRBV10-3 to TRBJ2-7, with TRBD1 matching over 7 bases. The V segment lost 3 bases and the J segment 3 bases; nucleotides outside the gene matches: 17. The CDR3 is 18 residues long. CDR1 is ENHRY, CDR2 SYGVKD, per germline. The CDR3 reads CAISEATGTLGGIYEQYF. CDR3 DNA: TGTGCCATCAGTGAAGCCACAGGGACCTTAGGGGGCATCTACGAGCAGTACTTC.

The rearrangement uses TRBV5-4 and TRBJ2-1; D possibly corresponds to TRBD2 (6 bases). Germline CDR1 reads SGHNT; CDR2 reads YYREEE (reference sequence). This CDR3 contains 15 residues. V lost 4 bases to trimming and J lost 2 bases, with 13 bases between them. This chain's CDR3 is CASSPGTPTYNEQFF. The CDR3 DNA reads TGTGCCAGCAGCCCCGGGACTCCGACCTACAATGAGCAGTTCTTC.

This clone was observed once. The chain recombines TRBV7-2 with TRBJ1-4; D is perhaps TRBD1 (6 bases). The CDR3 totals 14 residues. The V gene lost 3 bases and the J gene lost 8 bases, with 13 bases spanning the gap. CDR1 is SGHTA and CDR2 is FQGNSA in the germline V gene. Written as DNA, the CDR3 is TGTGCCAGCAGCTTCAACAGGGCTGGCGAAAAACTGTTTTTT. This codes for CASSFNRAGEKLFF.

The chain recombines TRBV30 with TRBJ2-5, with D perhaps matching TRBD2 (5 bases). Trimming pared 0 bases from V and 7 bases from J, leaving 15 bases between. Per germline, CDR1 GTSNPN and CDR2 SVGIG (reference sequence). The CDR3 loop spans 14 amino acids. The CDR3 protein is CAWSVSGGRGTQYF. The CDR3 DNA is TGTGCCTGGAGTGTAAGTGGCGGACGGGGGACCCAGTACTTC.

This chain connects TRBV2 to TRBJ2-5, with TRBD2 identical over 10 bases. With V trimmed by 8 bases and J by 5 bases, 8 bases remained unmatched. The CDR3 loop spans 14 amino acids. CDR1 and CDR2 (germline): SNHLY, FYNNEI. The CDR3 DNA reads as TGTGCCAGCCGACTAGCGGGTATTGGGGAGACCCAGTACTTC. Encoded protein: CASRLAGIGETQYF.

V usage is TRBV9 and J usage is TRBJ2-3; 8 bases line up with TRBD1. The germline CDR1 and CDR2 sequences are SGDLS and YYNGEE. This CDR3 has 16 residues. Trimming removed 0 bases from V and 4 bases from J; junction bases left unmatched: 7. For the CDR3, the DNA is TGTGCCAGCAGCGTAGGGACAGGGTCGGTTTCAGATACGCAGTATTTT. It translates to CASSVGTGSVSDTQYF. The complete variable domain, with remaining parts taken from reference TRBV9 and TRBJ2-3, reads DSGVTQTPKHLITATGQRVTLRCSPRSGDLSVYWYQQSLDQGLQFLIQYYNGEERAKGNILERFSAQQFPDLHSELNLSSLELGDSALYFCASSVGTGSVSDTQYFGPGTRLTVL.

The chain joins TRBV5-6 to TRBJ2-2; TRBD2 aligns across 13 bases. The CDR3 contains 18 residues. Unmatched junction bases numbered 12, after V lost 4 bases and J lost 6 bases. Per germline, CDR1 SGHDT and CDR2 YYEEEE. CDR3 residues: CASSRSGTSGMAAGELFF. CDR3 bases: TGTGCCAGCAGCAGATCCGGGACTAGCGGGATGGCAGCCGGGGAGCTGTTTTTT.

Here the CDR3 reads CASSLDDLSNEKLFF. CDR3 DNA: TGCGCCAGCAGCCTAGACGATTTATCTAATGAAAAACTGTTTTTT. The gene calls are TRBV5-1 and TRBJ1-4, with D unclear. V was clipped by 4 bases and J by 3 bases, with 13 bases between them. The CDR3 has 15 amino acids. CDR1 is SGHRS and CDR2 is YFSETQ in the germline V gene.

The V gene is TRBV19, the J gene TRBJ1-2; TRBD1 agrees at 10 bases. This CDR3 contains 13 residues. Germline assignment: CDR1 LNHDA and CDR2 SQIVND (reference sequence). V shed 5 bases and J 9 bases; nucleotides not matched to a gene: 6. Here the CDR3 reads CASSPGTGASYTF. The CDR3 nucleotides read TGTGCCAGTAGTCCCGGGACAGGGGCCAGCTACACCTTC.

The CDR3 spells CASSPRLNNQPQHF. CDR3 DNA sequence: TGTGCCAGTAGTCCCAGACTGAATAATCAGCCCCAGCATTTT. This sequence joins TRBV19 and TRBJ1-5; no definite D call. The V gene's germline CDR1 is LNHDA and CDR2 SQIVND (reference sequence). This CDR3 has 14 residues. V lost 5 bases to trimming and J lost 4 bases, with 12 bases between them.

This clone was detected a few times. This sequence joins TRBV27 and TRBJ2-3; D may be TRBD2 (6 bases). This CDR3 spans 14 amino acids. Between the trimmed V and J ends, which lost 7 bases and 3 bases, there was a span of 14 bases. From germline, CDR1 is MNHEY and CDR2 SMNVEV (reference sequence). The CDR3 is CASTEGSPTDTQYF. Written as DNA, the CDR3 is TGTGCCAGCACGGAGGGGTCCCCAACAGATACGCAGTATTTT.

This chain links TRBV7-2 with TRBJ1-1; D is uncertain. Germline V gene sequence: CDR1 SGHTA, CDR2 FQGNSA. The V gene lost 5 bases and the J gene lost 1 base, with 11 bases spanning the gap. This CDR3 is built from 14 residues. DNA for the CDR3: TGTGCCAGCAGCAAATACTCGTCGAACACTGAAGCTTTCTTT. Encoded protein: CASSKYSSNTEAFF.

The chain recombines TRBV14 with TRBJ2-2, with TRBD1 as a possible D gene (6 bases). Germline CDR1 is SGHDN and CDR2 is FVKESK. The CDR3 is 16 residues long. V was clipped by 0 bases and J by 5 bases, with 13 bases between them. In nucleotides, the CDR3 is TGTGCCAGCAGCCAAGATCAGGGGCAGAGGACCGGGGAGCTGTTTTTT. This encodes CASSQDQGQRTGELFF. Drawing the rest from reference TRBV14 and TRBJ2-2, the complete variable domain is EAGVTQFPSHSVIEKGQTVTLRCDPISGHDNLYWYRRVMGKEIKFLLHFVKESKQDESGMPNNRFLAERTGGTYSTLKVQPAELEDSGVYFCASSQDQGQRTGELFFGEGSRLTVL.

V is TRBV27 and J is TRBJ2-1; D gene unclear. Per the germline V gene, CDR1 is MNHEY and CDR2 is SMNVEV (reference sequence). V was pared by 6 bases and J by 6 bases, with 6 bases between. CDR3 length equals 11 residues. The DNA of the CDR3 is TGTGCCAGCAGGTCTACCAATGAGCAGTTCTTC. Its translation is CASRSTNEQFF.

The chain combines TRBV30 with TRBJ2-1, with TRBD2 as a possible D gene (5 bases). Trimming stripped 3 bases from V and 13 bases from J, with 22 bases between. The length of the CDR3 is 14 residues. Germline assignment: CDR1 GTSNPN and CDR2 SVGIG (reference sequence). The CDR3: CAWRFGLGLNIQFF. In DNA, the CDR3 is TGTGCCTGGAGATTCGGACTTGGGCTTAATATTCAGTTCTTC.

The CDR3 is CASSSSSGLEGVGELFF. The CDR3, as DNA: TGTGCCAGCAGCTCCTCTTCCGGACTAGAAGGGGTCGGGGAGCTGTTTTTT. V and J are TRBV7-9 and TRBJ2-2, with 7 bases identical to TRBD2. V dropped 4 bases and J dropped 7; count of bases not matched to a gene: 15. CDR1 is SEHNR, CDR2 FQNEAQ, per germline (reference sequence). The CDR3 covers 17 residues.

J is TRBJ2-7 and V is TRBV29-1; D gene unclear. Germline V CDR1 and CDR2: SQVTM, ANQGSEA. Trimming shortened V by 2 bases and J by 4 bases, and 6 bases separated the two germline ends. The CDR3 consists of 11 residues. CDR3 protein: CSVEIRYEQYF. CDR3 DNA: TGCAGCGTTGAAATCCGGTACGAGCAGTACTTC.

The chain carries TRBV5-1 and TRBJ2-1, with 10 bases aligning to TRBD2. Per germline, CDR1 SGHRS and CDR2 YFSETQ. V dropped 0 bases and J dropped 2; count of bases not matched to a gene: 5. This CDR3 is 17 amino acids long. This CDR3 is CASSLVPSGSTYNEQFF. CDR3 DNA: TGCGCCAGCAGCTTGGTGCCTAGCGGGAGTACCTACAATGAGCAGTTCTTC.

The chain carries TRBV2 and TRBJ2-7; possibly TRBD1 for D (6 bases). Trimming pared 3 bases from V and 2 bases from J, leaving 14 bases between. The CDR3 consists of 15 residues. CDR1 and CDR2 from the germline V gene are SNHLY and FYNNEI. CDR3 protein: CASSEQGSYTYEQYF. The CDR3 DNA follows: TGTGCCAGCAGTGAGCAGGGGTCTTACACCTACGAGCAGTACTTC.

The chain has TRBV5-1 and TRBJ1-5; possible D gene TRBD1, 6 bases. Trimming pared 2 bases from V and 3 bases from J, leaving 12 bases between. There are 15 residues in the CDR3. Germline-derived CDR1 and CDR2 are SGHRS and YFSETQ. The DNA of the CDR3 is TGCGCCAGCAGCTTAACAGGGAGTGCCAATCAGCCCCAGCATTTT. It codes for CASSLTGSANQPQHF.

The chain's CDR3 is CASSPPTGMTAEQYF. CDR3 DNA: TGTGCCAGCTCACCACCGACAGGGATGACGGCCGAGCAGTACTTC. This rearrangement joins TRBV18 to TRBJ2-7; TRBD1 matches 7 bases. The V gene's germline CDR1 is KGHSH and CDR2 LQKENI. This CDR3 is built from 15 residues. Germline trimming cut 0 bases from V and 6 bases from J; bases unmatched to any gene: 8.

This chain uses TRBV5-8 with TRBJ2-3, with 9 bases aligning to TRBD1. Losses at the gene ends were 6 bases for V and 6 bases for J; bases not matched to a gene: 5. Germline CDR1 and CDR2: SGHTS and YDEGEE. There are 13 residues in the CDR3. In DNA form, the CDR3 reads TGTGCCAGCACTTGGGACAGGGTCGATACGCAGTATTTT. Translation: CASTWDRVDTQYF.

The J gene is TRBJ2-3, the V gene TRBV7-9; the D gene is possibly TRBD1 (5 bases). The CDR3 length is 19 residues. Germline V CDR1 and CDR2: SEHNR, FQNEAQ (reference sequence). The V end lost 1 base, the J end lost 0 bases, and 20 bases lay between the germline ends. DNA for the CDR3: TGTGCCAGCAGCTTAGTGGTGGGGCCCATGTCCCCTAGCACAGATACGCAGTATTTT. It translates to CASSLVVGPMSPSTDTQYF.